Following are 5 T cell receptor beta chains from one sample sequenced in a study of T cells in narcolepsy. TCRdb's table, derived via immunoSEQ multiplex PCR, lists solely in-frame clones and lacks some. The sample has tens of thousands of clones; roughly 85% are singletons. Sequencing was performed on memory (CD45RA-) CD4+ T cells from blood. The receptors originated from a human donor in good health.

The chain joins TRBV27 to TRBJ1-6; TRBD1 might be the D (6 bases). Germline V lookup: CDR1 MNHEY, CDR2 SMNVEV (reference sequence). Trimming removed 6 bases from V and 11 bases from J, with 17 bases in between. The CDR3 has 14 amino acids. CDR3 region: CASRQQGPNPPLHF. The CDR3 DNA reads as TGTGCCAGCAGACAACAGGGCCCGAATCCACCCCTCCACTTT.

CDR3 region: CASSRTRGVKETQYF. CDR3 nucleotide sequence: TGTGCCAGCAGTCGAACCAGGGGAGTAAAGGAAACCCAGTACTTC. The V gene is TRBV28, the J gene TRBJ2-5; a weak D match, TRBD1 (6 bases). The germline V and J ends were trimmed by 5 bases and 8 bases, with 21 bases remaining between them. The germline V gene has CDR1 MDHEN and CDR2 SYDVKM. The CDR3 contains 15 residues. The full variable domain, in which reference TRBV28 and TRBJ2-5 provide the parts outside the CDR3, is DVKVTQSSRYLVKRTGEKVFLECVQDMDHENMFWYRQDPGLGLRLIYFSYDVKMKEKGDIPEGYSVSREKKERFSLILESASTNQTSMYLCASSRTRGVKETQYFGPGTRLLVL.

The V gene is TRBV7-2, the J gene TRBJ2-1; D unclear. The CDR3 covers 13 residues. Trimming removed 1 base from V and 7 bases from J, with 8 bases in between. Germline CDR1 reads SGHTA; CDR2 reads FQGNSA. Here the CDR3 DNA reads TGTGCCAGCAGCTTAGGGGATCGGAATGAGCAGTTCTTC. Translation: CASSLGDRNEQFF. Together with reference TRBV7-2 and TRBJ2-1, the CDR3 gives the full variable domain: GAGVSQSPSNKVTEKGKDVELRCDPISGHTALYWYRQSLGQGLEFLIYFQGNSAPDKSGLPSDRFSAERTGGSVSTLTIQRTQQEDSAVYLCASSLGDRNEQFFGPGTRLTVL.

The J gene is TRBJ2-2, the V gene TRBV7-2, with 9 bases matching TRBD1. CDR3 size: 15 residues. The V gene end was trimmed by 5 bases and the J gene end by 9 bases; junction bases not matched to a gene: 10. The V gene's germline CDR1 is SGHTA and CDR2 FQGNSA. The CDR3 DNA reads TGTGCCAGCAGCCAAACACAGGGGGCGGTCAGGGAGCTGTTTTTT. Translating it yields CASSQTQGAVRELFF.

Only one count was recorded for this clone. The chain combines TRBV4-1 with TRBJ2-3; 11 bases agree with TRBD2. The CDR3 runs to 16 residues. Germline assignment: CDR1 MGHRA and CDR2 YSYEKL. V gave up 0 bases and J gave up 7 bases; unmatched junction bases: 6. CDR3 nucleotide sequence: TGCGCCAGCAGCCAAGATCGGGTAGCGGGAGGGAATACGCAGTATTTT. Translating gives CASSQDRVAGGNTQYF.